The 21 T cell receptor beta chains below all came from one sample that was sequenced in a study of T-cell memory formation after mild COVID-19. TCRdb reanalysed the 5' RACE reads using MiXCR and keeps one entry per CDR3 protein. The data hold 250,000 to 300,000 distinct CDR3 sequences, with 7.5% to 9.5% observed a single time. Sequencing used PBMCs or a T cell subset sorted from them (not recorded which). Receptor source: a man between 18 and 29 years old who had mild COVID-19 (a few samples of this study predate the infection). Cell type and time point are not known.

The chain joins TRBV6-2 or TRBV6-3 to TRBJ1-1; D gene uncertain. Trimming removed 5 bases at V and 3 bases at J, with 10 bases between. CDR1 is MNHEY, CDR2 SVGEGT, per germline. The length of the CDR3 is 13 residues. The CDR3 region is CASSPQAHTEAFF. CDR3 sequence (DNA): TGTGCCAGCAGTCCTCAAGCCCACACTGAAGCTTTCTTT.

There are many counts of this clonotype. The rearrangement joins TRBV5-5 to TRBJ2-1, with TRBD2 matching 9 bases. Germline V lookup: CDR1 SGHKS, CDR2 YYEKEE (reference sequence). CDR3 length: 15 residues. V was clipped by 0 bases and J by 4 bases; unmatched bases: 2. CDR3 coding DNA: TGTGCCAGCAGCTTGGGTAGCGGGGGTTACAATGAGCAGTTCTTC. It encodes CASSLGSGGYNEQFF.

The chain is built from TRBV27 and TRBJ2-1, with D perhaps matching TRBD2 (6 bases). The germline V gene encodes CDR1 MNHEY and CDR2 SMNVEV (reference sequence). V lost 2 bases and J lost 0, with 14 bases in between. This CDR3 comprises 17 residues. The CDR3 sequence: CASSLPSRGSSYNEQFF. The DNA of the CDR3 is TGTGCCAGCAGTTTACCCTCTCGGGGGAGCTCCTACAATGAGCAGTTCTTC.

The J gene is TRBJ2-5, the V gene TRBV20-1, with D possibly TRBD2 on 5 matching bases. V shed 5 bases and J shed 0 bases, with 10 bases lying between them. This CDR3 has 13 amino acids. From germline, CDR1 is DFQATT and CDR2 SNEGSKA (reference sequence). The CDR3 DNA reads TGCAGTGCTGGCGGCGGGTACCAAGAGACCCAGTACTTC. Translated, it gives CSAGGGYQETQYF.

CDR3 residues: CASSPRTGTSGGDTQYF. The CDR3 DNA is TGTGCCAGCAGTCCACGGACGGGGACTAGCGGGGGTGATACGCAGTATTTT. The rearrangement joins TRBV5-6 to TRBJ2-3, with 14 bases matching TRBD2. V dropped 5 bases and J dropped 6; count of bases not matched to a gene: 11. Germline V lookup: CDR1 SGHDT, CDR2 YYEEEE. The CDR3 contains 17 residues.

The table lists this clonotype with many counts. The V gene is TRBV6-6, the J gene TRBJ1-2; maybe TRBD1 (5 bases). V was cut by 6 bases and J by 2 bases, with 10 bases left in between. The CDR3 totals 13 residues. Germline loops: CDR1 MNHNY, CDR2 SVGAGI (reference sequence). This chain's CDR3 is CASRGGENYGYTF. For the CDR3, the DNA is TGTGCCAGCAGGGGAGGGGAAAACTATGGCTACACCTTC.

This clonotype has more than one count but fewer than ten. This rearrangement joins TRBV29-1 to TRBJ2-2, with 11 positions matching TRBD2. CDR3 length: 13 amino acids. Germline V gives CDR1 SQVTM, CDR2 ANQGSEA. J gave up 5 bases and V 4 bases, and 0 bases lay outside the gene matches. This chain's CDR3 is CSVGLAGTGELFF. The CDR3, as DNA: TGCAGCGTTGGACTAGCGGGGACCGGGGAGCTGTTTTTT.

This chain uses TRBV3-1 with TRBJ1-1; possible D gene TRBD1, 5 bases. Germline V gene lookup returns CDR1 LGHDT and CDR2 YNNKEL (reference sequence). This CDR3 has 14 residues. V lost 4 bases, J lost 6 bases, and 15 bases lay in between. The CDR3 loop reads CASSPRGGGAEAFF. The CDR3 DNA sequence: TGTGCCAGCAGCCCTAGAGGCGGGGGGGCTGAAGCTTTCTTT.

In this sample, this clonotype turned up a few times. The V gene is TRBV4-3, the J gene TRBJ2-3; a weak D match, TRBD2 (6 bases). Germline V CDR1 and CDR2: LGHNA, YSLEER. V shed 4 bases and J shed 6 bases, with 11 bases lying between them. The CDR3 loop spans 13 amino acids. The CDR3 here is CASSLGRGDTQYF. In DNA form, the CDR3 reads TGCGCCAGCAGCCTAGGACGGGGGGATACGCAGTATTTT.

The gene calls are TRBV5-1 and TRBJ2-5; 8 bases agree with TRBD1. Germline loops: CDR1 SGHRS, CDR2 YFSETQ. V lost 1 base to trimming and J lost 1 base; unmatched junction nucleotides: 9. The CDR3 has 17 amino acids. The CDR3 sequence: CASSLTAAGGSQETQYF. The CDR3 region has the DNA TGCGCCAGCAGCTTGACGGCGGCAGGGGGCTCCCAAGAGACCCAGTACTTC. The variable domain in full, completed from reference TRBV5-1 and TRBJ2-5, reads KAGVTQTPRYLIKTRGQQVTLSCSPISGHRSVSWYQQTPGQGLQFLFEYFSETQRNKGNFPGRFSGRQFSNSRSEMNVSTLELGDSALYLCASSLTAAGGSQETQYFGPGTRLLVL.

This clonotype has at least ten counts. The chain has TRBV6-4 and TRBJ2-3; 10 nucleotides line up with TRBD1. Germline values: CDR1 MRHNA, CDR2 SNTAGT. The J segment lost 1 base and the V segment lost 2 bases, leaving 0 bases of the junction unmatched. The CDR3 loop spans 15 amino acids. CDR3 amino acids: CASSDGTGGTDTQYF. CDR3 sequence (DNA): TGTGCCAGCAGTGACGGGACAGGGGGCACAGATACGCAGTATTTT.

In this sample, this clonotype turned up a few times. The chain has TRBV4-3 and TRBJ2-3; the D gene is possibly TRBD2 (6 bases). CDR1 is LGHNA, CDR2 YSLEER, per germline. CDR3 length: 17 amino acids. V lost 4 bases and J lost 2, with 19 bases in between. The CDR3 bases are TGCGCCAGCAGCCCGCATCCCCCTAGCGCCCTCACAGATACGCAGTATTTT. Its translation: CASSPHPPSALTDTQYF.

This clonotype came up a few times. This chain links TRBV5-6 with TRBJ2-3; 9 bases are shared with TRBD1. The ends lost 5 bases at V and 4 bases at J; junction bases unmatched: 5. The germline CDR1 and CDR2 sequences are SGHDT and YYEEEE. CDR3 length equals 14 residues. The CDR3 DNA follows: TGTGCCAGCAGGCGGACAGGGGACGCAGATACGCAGTATTTT. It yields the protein CASRRTGDADTQYF.

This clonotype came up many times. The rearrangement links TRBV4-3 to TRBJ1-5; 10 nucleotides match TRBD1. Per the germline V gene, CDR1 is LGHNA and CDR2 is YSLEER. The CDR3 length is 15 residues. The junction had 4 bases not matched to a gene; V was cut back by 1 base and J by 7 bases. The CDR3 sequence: CASSQGDRGFQPQHF. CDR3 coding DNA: TGCGCCAGCAGCCAAGGGGACAGGGGTTTCCAGCCCCAGCATTTT.

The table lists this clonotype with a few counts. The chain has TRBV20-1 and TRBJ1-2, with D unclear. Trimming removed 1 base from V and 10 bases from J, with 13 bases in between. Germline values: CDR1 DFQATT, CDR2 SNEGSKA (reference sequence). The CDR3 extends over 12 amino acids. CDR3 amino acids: CSARAPRVFYTF. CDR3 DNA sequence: TGCAGTGCTAGAGCCCCCCGAGTGTTCTACACCTTC.

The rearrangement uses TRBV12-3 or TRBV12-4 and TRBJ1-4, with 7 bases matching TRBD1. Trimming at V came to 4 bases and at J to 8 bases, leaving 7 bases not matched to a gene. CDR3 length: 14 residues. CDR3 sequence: CASSWEGAGEKLFF. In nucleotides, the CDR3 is TGTGCCAGCAGTTGGGAGGGGGCAGGAGAAAAACTGTTTTTT.

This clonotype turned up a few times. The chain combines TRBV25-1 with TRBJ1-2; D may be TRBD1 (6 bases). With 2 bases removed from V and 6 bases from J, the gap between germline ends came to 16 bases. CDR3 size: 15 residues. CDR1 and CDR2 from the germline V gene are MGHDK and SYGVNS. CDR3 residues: CASSEEARGRHGYTF. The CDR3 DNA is TGTGCCAGCAGTGAAGAAGCCCGGGGGCGACATGGCTACACCTTC.

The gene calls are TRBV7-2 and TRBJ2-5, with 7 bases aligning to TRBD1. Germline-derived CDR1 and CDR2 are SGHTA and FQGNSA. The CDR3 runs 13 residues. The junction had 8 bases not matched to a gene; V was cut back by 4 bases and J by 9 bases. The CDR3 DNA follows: TGTGCCAGCAGCTGGACGACAGGGTCGGCCCAGTACTTC. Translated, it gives CASSWTTGSAQYF.

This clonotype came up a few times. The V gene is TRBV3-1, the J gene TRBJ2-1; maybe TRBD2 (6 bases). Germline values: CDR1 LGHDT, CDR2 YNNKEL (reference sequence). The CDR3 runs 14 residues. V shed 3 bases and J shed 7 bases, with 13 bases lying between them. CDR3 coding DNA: TGTGCCAGCAGCCACATAGCGGTAGGTAATGAGCAGTTCTTC. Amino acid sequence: CASSHIAVGNEQFF.

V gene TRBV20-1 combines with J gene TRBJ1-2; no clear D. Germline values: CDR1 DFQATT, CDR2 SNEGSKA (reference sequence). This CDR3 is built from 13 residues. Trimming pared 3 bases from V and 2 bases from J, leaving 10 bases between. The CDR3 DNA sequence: TGCAGTGCTAGGGACGGCGGAAACTATGGCTACACCTTC. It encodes CSARDGGNYGYTF.

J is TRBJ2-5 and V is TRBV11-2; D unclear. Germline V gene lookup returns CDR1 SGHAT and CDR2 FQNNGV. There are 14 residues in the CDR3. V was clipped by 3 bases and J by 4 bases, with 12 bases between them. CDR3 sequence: CASSLFQGLETQYF. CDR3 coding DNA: TGTGCCAGCAGCTTGTTTCAAGGGCTAGAGACCCAGTACTTC.